The clone carrying this TCR beta chain was seen only a few times. Its antigen is still unknown. Time point: late sampling 161 to 241 days after vaccination in a few convalescent patients. Treatment in this sample: approximately nine-day PBMC culture with coronavirus spike peptide pools or control peptides (ViraFEST assay). Half the growth medium was swapped for new IL-2 medium on days 3 and 7. The CDR3 extends over 14 amino acids. After removal of 7 bases from V and 3 bases from J, the junction contained 6 bases not matched to a gene. Per the germline V gene, CDR1 is SGHRS and CDR2 is YFSETQ. An Oncomine TCR Beta short-read assay was used to sequence the DNA from cultured CD4+ T cells. In this case, cultured CD4+ T cells provided the extracted genomic DNA. TCRdb fed the PCR reads into MiXCR, producing one record per CDR3 protein. The repertoire includes tens of thousands of distinct CDR3 sequences, 30% to 35% of them detected once, and approximately 8.9% sits in the top ten.

This record comes from a study of vaccination and CD4 T cells after COVID-19. The study's findings and limits: Vaccine-specific clones numbering 304 of 307 showed spike mono-reactivity in convalescent patients.

The chain links TRBV5-1 to TRBJ2-5, with 10 bases lining up with TRBD2. The sequencing used CD4+ T cells from blood, cultured in vitro, collected about 7 months after SARS-CoV-2 vaccination. This receptor was identified in a human donor who had recovered from COVID-19. The chain's CDR3 is CASGRGLAEETQYF. For the CDR3, the DNA is TGCGCCAGCGGGCGCGGACTAGCGGAAGAGACCCAGTACTTC.